This T cell receptor (beta chain) was recorded in a study of blood T cell repertoires in COVID-19. Across the study: Specimens from acute and convalescent COVID-19 originated in the United States, Italy and Spain. PBMCs, B-cell-depleted T cells, or T cells were the source of the cDNA or gDNA that made up the material.

Per the study methods: Researchers report that nucleated cell counts were estimated from reference gene primer amplification. Generated by immunoSEQ multiplex PCR, the TCRdb table keeps only in-frame clones and is missing some. That table supplies the V and J calls and clone size; D and trimming were determined from the DNA. The table has 80,000 to 100,000 clones, roughly 80% seen once. This CDR3 comprises 15 residues. V was clipped by 1 base and J by 2 bases, with 11 bases between them. Germline V gene data show CDR1 as SGHNT and CDR2 as YENEEA. The material sequenced was peripheral blood. The sequence was collected from a man aged 65-85 years with active or convalescent COVID-19. V gene TRBV11-3 combines with J gene TRBJ2-5; no clear D gene. The CDR3 region is CASSLGVQTQETQYF. CDR3 nucleotide sequence: TGTGCCAGCAGCTTAGGGGTACAGACACAAGAGACCCAGTACTTC.